A selection of T cell receptor beta chains follows, all from one sample in a study of cytomegalovirus exposure and HLA in healthy donors. The protocol was immunoSEQ multiplex PCR, while the TCRdb copy is restricted to in-frame clones and leaves out a portion. The data contain 120,000 to 150,000 clones, less than 90% of them singletons. Sequencing input: PBMCs. The receptors were gathered from a boy younger than 10 in good health and CMV-seronegative. Both conserved end residues are part of each CDR3. Expanded clones are given a class, and other clones once, few, many or no size at all.

clone size,J gene,V gene,CDR3 length,CDR3 protein
few,TRBJ1-1,TRBV4-1,15,CASSQPLRGDTEAFF
.,.,TRBV7-3,15,CASSEAGGSPYEQYF
few,TRBJ2-2,TRBV7-9,17,CASSSNPGQGPPGELFF
.,.,TRBV5-1,15,CASSLAGSGMYEQYF
.,TRBJ2-3,TRBV5-6,18,CASSLGPLLAMSTDTQYF
.,TRBJ2-1,TRBV11-2,15,CASSGLAGPYNEQFF
.,TRBJ1-2,TRBV5-6,15,CASSQGTGGYYGYTF
.,TRBJ2-7,TRBV27,15,CASSLIAGGGWEQYF
.,TRBJ2-7,TRBV11-2,14,CASSLDPGLREQYF
.,TRBJ1-2,TRBV6-6,15,CASSYGGLHSYGYTF
.,TRBJ1-1,TRBV6-5,16,CASSYAGRGMNTEAFF
.,TRBJ1-2,TRBV14,15,CASSQGTASYYGYTF
.,TRBJ2-7,TRBV4-3,15,CASSQDPGTVYEQYF
.,TRBJ2-7,TRBV5-4,13,CASSWPGAYEQYF
.,TRBJ2-2,TRBV29-1,13,CSVVVAGTGELFF
.,TRBJ2-2,TRBV6-5,15,CASSPLAENTGELFF
.,TRBJ2-7,TRBV5-4,16,CASSLGTGGLIYEQYF
.,TRBJ2-7,TRBV19,17,CASSRYPDLAGSYEQYF